This T cell receptor (beta chain) is drawn from a study of Tregs in tolerant kidney transplant recipients. Whole-study findings and limits: Nucleotide sequences could not be compared across some patients' samples due to primer changes. Biological reproducibility was not directly addressed, but technical replication error appeared minimal. In tolerant patients, donor-specific Tregs outgrew total Tregs, suggesting antigen-driven expansion.

CDR3 length: 11 amino acids. Germline CDR1 and CDR2: SGDLS and YYNGEE. V shed 0 bases and J shed 10 bases, with 7 bases lying between them. Related graft donors supplied nonmyeloablative bone marrow transplants, and mixed chimerism was transient. Thawed PBMCs were FACS-sorted into unstimulated CD4+CD25+CD127- regulatory T cells, CD4+CD25- non-regulatory cells, CD4 and CD8 cells. This clone was seen once. The antigen is not known. Some clones are missing from TCRdb's copy, which holds only in-frame ones; the method was immunoSEQ multiplex PCR. There are about 52,000 clones in the sample; over 80% occur only once, and roughly 15% lies in the top ten.

The chain has TRBV9 and TRBJ1-2; possible D gene TRBD1, 5 bases. The sample here was CD8+ T cells from blood (PBMCs), taken 24 months after the transplant. This sequence originates from a human patient who received a combined kidney and bone marrow transplant. Some T cells here may be from the graft donor. The CDR3 coding sequence is TGTGCCAGCAGCGTAGGGGGGGACTACACCTTC. Translated: CASSVGGDYTF.